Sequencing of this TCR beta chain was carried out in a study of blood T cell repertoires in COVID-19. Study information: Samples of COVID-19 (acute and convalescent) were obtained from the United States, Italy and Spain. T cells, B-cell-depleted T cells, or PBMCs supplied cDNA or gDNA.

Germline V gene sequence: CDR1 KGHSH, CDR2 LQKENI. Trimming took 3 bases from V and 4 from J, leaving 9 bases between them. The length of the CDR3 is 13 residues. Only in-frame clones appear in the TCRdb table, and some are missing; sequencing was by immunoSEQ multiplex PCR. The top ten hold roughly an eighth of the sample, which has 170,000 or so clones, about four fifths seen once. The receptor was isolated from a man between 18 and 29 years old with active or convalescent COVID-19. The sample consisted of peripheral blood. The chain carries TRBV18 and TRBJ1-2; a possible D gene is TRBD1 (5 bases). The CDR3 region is CASSPREAYGYTF. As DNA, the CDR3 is TGTGCCAGCTCACCCAGGGAAGCCTATGGCTACACCTTC. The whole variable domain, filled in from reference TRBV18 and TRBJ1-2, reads NAGVMQNPRHLVRRRGQEARLRCSPMKGHSHVYWYRQLPEEGLKFMVYLQKENIIDESGMPKERFSAEFPKEGPSILRIQQVVRGDSAAYFCASSPREAYGYTFGSGTRLTVV.